This T cell receptor (beta chain) comes out of a study of neoadjuvant anti-PD-1 for oral cavity cancer. Study context: Patients without progression got a fourth dose around day 43.

Sample time point: after neoadjuvant nivolumab, at surgical resection. Remarks on this clone: Its cognate antigen is unknown.

Broader study findings: TCR analyses covered only a few patients per response group.

Assay used: immunoSEQ multiplex PCR; TCRdb lists only in-frame clones, some missing. This table holds 55,000 to 75,000 clones, 86% found once. The CDR3 runs 13 residues. Germline V gene lookup returns CDR1 MNHEY and CDR2 SVGAGI. V lost 7 bases, J lost 4 bases, and 13 bases lay in between. Here the sequenced sample was PBMCs, taken after nivolumab (anti-PD-1) treatment. The rearrangement links TRBV6-5 to TRBJ1-1, with D perhaps matching TRBD1 (6 bases). The TCR sequence derives from a person aged 40-85 years with oral cavity squamous cell carcinoma. The CDR3 nucleotides read TGTGCCAGCACCATGGGGGGGCGCACTGAAGCTTTCTTT. Amino acids: CASTMGGRTEAFF.